This T cell receptor (beta chain) was found in a study of blood T cell repertoires in COVID-19. Across the whole study: Samples came from the United States, Italy and Spain, spanning acute and convalescent COVID-19. T cells, B-cell-depleted T cells, or PBMCs provided the cDNA or gDNA that served as material.

CDR1 and CDR2 (germline): MNHEY, SVGAGI. This CDR3 has 13 amino acids. Losses at the gene ends were 6 bases for V and 3 bases for J; bases not matched to a gene: 4. Patients from Seattle were sampled longitudinally, starting during active infection. In the source study's methods: Amplifying reference gene primers gave estimates of nucleated cell counts. The repertoire was sequenced with immunoSEQ multiplex PCR; TCRdb's copy has only in-frame clones and lacks some. V, J and clone size reflect that table, while D and trimming were determined from the DNA. The sample contains 89,000 or so clones, 89% of which appear only once.

The gene calls are TRBV6-5 and TRBJ1-2, with 7 bases fitting TRBD1. The receptor comes from a man between 45 and 60 years old with COVID-19, enrolled during active disease. Sequenced input: peripheral blood. The CDR3 coding sequence is TGTGCCAGCAGAAGGGACAGCCACTATGGCTACACCTTC. This sequence encodes CASRRDSHYGYTF.